This T cell receptor (beta chain) was obtained from a study of T-cell memory formation after mild COVID-19. Broader study findings: Pre-infection memory held some responding clones, suggesting pre-existing cross-reactive T cells responded. CM and EM subsets held most contracting CD4+ clones; EMRA held CD8+ ones. A second wave expanding day 15 to 37 was CD4+-biased; contracting clones were balanced.

TCRdb re-derived calls from the 5' RACE reads in MiXCR, one entry per CDR3 protein. Here the sample spans hundreds of thousands of distinct CDR3 sequences, 15% to 20% being singletons. J gave up 4 bases and V 0 bases, and 11 bases lay outside the gene matches. This CDR3 spans 17 amino acids. Germline CDR1 and CDR2: LGHNT and FRNRAP. In its sample, this clonotype was seen a few times. Its specificity is not known. The sequence was obtained from an adult woman who had mild COVID-19 (a few samples of this study predate the infection). Cell type and time point are not known. Sample: PBMCs or a T cell subset sorted from them (not recorded which). The gene calls are TRBV12-5 and TRBJ2-5; the match to TRBD1 covers 7 bases. The CDR3: CASGLVLRQGGGETQYF. The CDR3 DNA reads as TGTGCTAGTGGTTTGGTTCTGAGACAGGGTGGAGGAGAGACCCAGTACTTC.